These T cell receptor beta chains were read from a single sample in a study of beta chain features in type 1 diabetes. Clones were sequenced by immunoSEQ multiplex PCR, and TCRdb holds only the in-frame ones, with some missing. Counted here are under 300,000 clones, approximately 15% occurring once; the ten biggest clones make up approximately 0.021%. Material for sequencing was naive CD4+ T cells from blood. Receptor source: a man aged 25 to 40 with type 1 diabetes. CDR3s include the opening cysteine and the closing phenylalanine or tryptophan.

v_gene: TRBV23-1
CDR3aa: CASSHTSAEAFF

v_gene: TRBV11-2
CDR3aa: CASSLRNNEQFF

v_gene: TRBV2
CDR3aa: CASSPRGLRSGANVLTF

v_gene: TRBV18
CDR3aa: CASSPKEDSPLHF

v_gene: TRBV4-1
CDR3aa: CASSQKGLHGQGAYEQYF

v_gene: TRBV4-2
CDR3aa: CASSQDGVAGGLTDTQYF

v_gene: TRBV11-3
CDR3aa: CASSLWSGSSYEQYF

v_gene: TRBV7-9
CDR3aa: CASSPSRGEGTEAFF

v_gene: TRBV18
CDR3aa: CASSPLGSGGTDTQYF

v_gene: TRBV30
CDR3aa: CAWSEGIDSPLHF

v_gene: TRBV7-9
CDR3aa: CASSTRDSSSYEQYF

v_gene: TRBV5-1
CDR3aa: CASSLTTGQTDTQYF

v_gene: TRBV27
CDR3aa: CASSQQGALMRETQYF

v_gene: TRBV9
CDR3aa: CASSVGGANTGELFF

v_gene: TRBV7-9
CDR3aa: CASSLEQDSPLHF

v_gene: TRBV5-4
CDR3aa: CASSPTAPSSYNEQFF

v_gene: TRBV5-1
CDR3aa: CASSAAASGGQETQYF

v_gene: TRBV11-3
CDR3aa: CASSLDGQGTSGANVLTF

v_gene: TRBV6-5
CDR3aa: CASTNGQSYGYTF

v_gene: TRBV30
CDR3aa: CAWGQGGNTEAFF

v_gene: TRBV11-2
CDR3aa: CASSLTSGRAVDTQYF

v_gene: TRBV5-4
CDR3aa: CASSLAGTATYGYTF

v_gene: TRBV18
CDR3aa: CASSPEGLSYEQYF

v_gene: TRBV7-2
CDR3aa: CASSFRLAGVETQYF

v_gene: TRBV9
CDR3aa: CASSVSGTGGYEQYF

v_gene: TRBV19
CDR3aa: CASRDRLPNQPQHF

v_gene: TRBV7-2
CDR3aa: CASSQWTVTLYNEQFF

v_gene: TRBV5-1
CDR3aa: CASSPDGGEGDTEAFF

v_gene: TRBV28
CDR3aa: CASTGGRVNGEQFF

v_gene: TRBV10-3
CDR3aa: CAIGDSRVTYEQYF

v_gene: TRBV18
CDR3aa: CASSRTRDSRNTIYF

v_gene: TRBV30
CDR3aa: CAWSNGEQGEAFF

v_gene: TRBV19
CDR3aa: CASSQTSQETQYF

v_gene: TRBV28
CDR3aa: CASSLDRQGGGYTF

v_gene: TRBV7-9
CDR3aa: CASSPTGVNTEAFF

v_gene: TRBV18
CDR3aa: CASLPGQDYGYTF